The TCR beta chain described here comes from a study of control samples from healthy donors and cancer patients. Profiled with immunoSEQ multiplex PCR; TCRdb holds only in-frame clones, not every one. The table lists about 140,000 clones, under 95% of them singletons. The sequence was obtained from a man aged 18 to 29 in good health. The sample consisted of blood.

The CDR3 spells CASSYAWGMQEKLFF. The CDR3 bases are TGTGCCAGCAGCTACGCGTGGGGGATGCAGGAAAAACTGTTTTTT. The V gene is TRBV6-5, the J gene TRBJ1-4, with TRBD1 as a possible D gene (5 bases). Per germline, CDR1 MNHEY and CDR2 SVGAGI. V was cut by 6 bases and J by 8 bases, with 19 bases left in between. CDR3 length: 15 residues.